The 16 T cell receptor beta chains in this list originate from one sample, sequenced in a study of long-term antiretroviral therapy in people with HIV. The run of the v3.0 immunoSEQ assay was at survey level. Produced via immunoSEQ multiplex PCR; TCRdb's table is partial and in-frame only. The profile covers about 29,000 clones, with over 75% appearing a single time and about 9.3% taken by the ten largest. Sequencing was performed on unsorted PBMCs, taken 1.5 years before starting antiretroviral therapy. These receptors were collected from a man aged 18 to 30 with HIV.

The V and J genes are TRBV10-3 and TRBJ2-2, with D tentatively TRBD1 or TRBD2 (5 bases each). Trimming removed 6 bases at V and 5 bases at J, with 16 bases between. CDR1 and CDR2 (germline): ENHRY, SYGVKD. CDR3 length: 15 amino acids. CDR3 DNA sequence: TGTGCCATCAGCTCCGGGACCAGAGGGACCGGGGAGCTGTTTTTT. Translation gives CAISSGTRGTGELFF.

The CDR3 coding sequence is TGCGCCAGCAGCTTGGCCCCACAGAACTACGAGCAGTACTTC. It yields the protein CASSLAPQNYEQYF. The V call is TRBV5-1, the J call TRBJ2-7, with D hard to call. The CDR3 covers 14 residues. CDR1 SGHRS and CDR2 YFSETQ come from the germline V gene. Trimming removed 0 bases at V and 3 bases at J, with 10 bases between.

This clone was detected only a few times. The chain is built from TRBV6-4 and TRBJ2-1; 11 positions match TRBD2. The CDR3 covers 15 residues. The junction had 5 bases not matched to a gene; V was cut back by 2 bases and J by 8 bases. Germline CDR1 is MRHNA and CDR2 is SNTAGT. The CDR3 reads CASSDETSGEDEQFF. Here the CDR3 DNA reads TGTGCCAGCAGTGACGAGACTAGCGGGGAAGATGAGCAGTTCTTC.

The chain combines TRBV5-1 with TRBJ1-5; D gene unclear. With 0 bases removed from V and 1 base from J, the gap between germline ends came to 5 bases. Germline V gene sequence: CDR1 SGHRS, CDR2 YFSETQ. This CDR3 contains 14 residues. Here the CDR3 reads CASSLGPSNQPQHF. The CDR3 DNA reads TGCGCCAGCAGCTTGGGACCGAGCAATCAGCCCCAGCATTTT.

This clone showed up just once. The chain employs TRBV30 and TRBJ2-3; weak D call: TRBD1 (5 bases). Trimming pared 1 base from V and 2 bases from J, leaving 13 bases between. The V gene's germline CDR1 is GTSNPN and CDR2 SVGIG (reference sequence). This CDR3 spans 15 amino acids. CDR3 amino acids: CAWSETDIPTDTQYF. Written as DNA, the CDR3 is TGTGCCTGGAGTGAAACGGACATCCCCACAGATACGCAGTATTTT.

This clone was counted a few times. The chain couples TRBV27 to TRBJ1-1, with D possibly TRBD1 on 5 matching bases. V gave up 3 bases and J gave up 4 bases, with 9 bases separating them. Germline CDR1 is MNHEY and CDR2 is SMNVEV (reference sequence). The length of the CDR3 is 13 residues. CDR3 bases: TGTGCCAGCAGTTTCTCCGGGACCACTGAAGCTTTCTTT. Protein: CASSFSGTTEAFF.

The rearrangement links TRBV27 to TRBJ2-3; 7 bases align to TRBD2. This CDR3 comprises 18 residues. Trimming cost V 4 bases and J 6 bases; bases outside gene matches: 19. From germline, CDR1 is MNHEY and CDR2 SMNVEV (reference sequence). The CDR3 bases are TGTGCCAGCAGTTCCCCGTTGGTGGGCGGGAGATTCGTTGATACGCAGTATTTT. The encoded protein is CASSSPLVGGRFVDTQYF.

The J gene is TRBJ1-1, the V gene TRBV5-1; D gene ambiguous. Trimming shortened V by 1 base and J by 2 bases, and 12 bases separated the two germline ends. This CDR3 region has 15 residues. CDR1 SGHRS and CDR2 YFSETQ come from the germline V gene. CDR3 sequence reads: CASSLLVSENTEAFF. For the CDR3, the DNA is TGCGCCAGCAGCTTGTTGGTTAGCGAAAACACTGAAGCTTTCTTT.

J is TRBJ2-3 and V is TRBV7-6; tentatively, D is TRBD1 (5 bases). The CDR3 covers 14 residues. V was clipped by 0 bases and J by 2 bases, with 6 bases between them. Germline values: CDR1 SGHVS, CDR2 FNYEAQ. In DNA, the CDR3 is TGTGCCAGCAGCTTAGCGGGGCCCACAGATACGCAGTATTTT. Translating it yields CASSLAGPTDTQYF.

The V and J genes are TRBV14 and TRBJ2-2, with D possibly called TRBD1 or TRBD2 (5 bases each). This CDR3 contains 14 residues. Trimming removed 2 bases from V and 4 bases from J, with 8 bases in between. CDR1 is SGHDN, CDR2 FVKESK, per germline. The CDR3 reads CASSQIGATGELFF. The CDR3 DNA reads TGTGCCAGCAGCCAAATCGGGGCCACCGGGGAGCTGTTTTTT.

The chain links TRBV4-3 to TRBJ2-1; 10 bases are shared with TRBD2. V lost 3 bases to trimming and J lost 7 bases; unmatched junction nucleotides: 9. Germline V gene data show CDR1 as LGHNA and CDR2 as YSLEER. The CDR3 length is 16 residues. Here the CDR3 reads CASSQDLAGDVNEQFF. CDR3 coding DNA: TGCGCCAGCAGCCAGGACCTAGCGGGAGATGTGAATGAGCAGTTCTTC.

This rearrangement joins TRBV30 to TRBJ1-2; the D gene is possibly TRBD1 (5 bases). V shed 1 base and J shed 2 bases, with 11 bases lying between them. This CDR3 comprises 14 residues. CDR1 GTSNPN and CDR2 SVGIG come from the germline V gene (reference sequence). The CDR3 DNA is TGTGCCTGGAGTGCCGCGGGGCTCAACTATGGCTACACCTTC. Translating gives CAWSAAGLNYGYTF.

The CDR3 DNA is TGTGCCAGCGGGGTACCCCCGCACACCGGGGAGCTGTTTTTT. As protein: CASGVPPHTGELFF. This chain joins TRBV2 and TRBJ2-2, with D unclear. The V end was cut by 8 bases, the J end by 3 bases, with 13 bases between. The CDR3 length is 14 residues. The germline CDR1 and CDR2 sequences are SNHLY and FYNNEI.

The CDR3 is CASSLESRLSGYTF. In DNA form, the CDR3 reads TGTGCCAGCAGCTTAGAAAGTCGTCTGAGTGGCTACACCTTC. The chain is built from TRBV7-2 and TRBJ1-2; D gene uncertain. The length of the CDR3 is 14 residues. Per the germline V gene, CDR1 is SGHTA and CDR2 is FQGNSA. V was trimmed by 1 base and J by 7 bases, leaving 13 bases between them.

The CDR3 reads CASSQTQGREQFF. As DNA, the CDR3 is TGTGCCAGCAGCCAAACCCAGGGGCGTGAGCAGTTCTTC. J is TRBJ2-1 and V is TRBV4-2; the D gene is possibly TRBD1 (6 bases). V was pared by 2 bases and J by 9 bases, with 11 bases between. CDR1 LGHNA and CDR2 YNFKEQ come from the germline V gene. The CDR3 is 13 amino acids.

V is TRBV30 and J is TRBJ2-3; 16 nucleotides line up with TRBD2. There are 15 residues in the CDR3. CDR1 and CDR2 from the germline V gene are GTSNPN and SVGIG (reference sequence). V lost 6 bases and J lost 3; bases outside the gene matches: 3. The CDR3 nucleotides read TGTGCCTGTGGGACTAGCGGGGGGGGTACAGATACGCAGTATTTT. It encodes CACGTSGGGTDTQYF.